Below, 15 T cell receptor beta chains from the same sample are listed, as sequenced in a study of T-cell memory formation after mild COVID-19. TCRdb ran MiXCR on the 5' RACE reads and lists one entry per CDR3 protein. The sample contains about 560,000 distinct CDR3 sequences, approximately 19% of which appear only once. Sequenced material: PBMCs or a T cell subset sorted from them (not recorded which). The receptors come from an adult woman who had mild COVID-19 (a few samples of this study predate the infection). Cell type and time point are not known.

This chain uses TRBV4-1 with TRBJ1-5; possibly TRBD1 for D (5 bases). The CDR3 runs to 16 residues. Germline V lookup: CDR1 MGHRA, CDR2 YSYEKL. The V gene lost 1 base and the J gene lost 5 bases, with 15 bases spanning the gap. DNA for the CDR3: TGCGCCAGCAGCCAAGGACCCCTGGGGGGAGATCAGCCCCAGCATTTT. Translating it yields CASSQGPLGGDQPQHF.

The table lists this clonotype with a few counts. The V gene is TRBV7-9, the J gene TRBJ1-2, with D possibly matching TRBD1 (5 bases). The germline V gene encodes CDR1 SEHNR and CDR2 FQNEAQ (reference sequence). With 5 bases removed from V and 4 bases from J, the gap between germline ends came to 17 bases. The CDR3 is 15 amino acids. CDR3 region: CASSQPGRIPYGYTF. Written as DNA, the CDR3 is TGTGCCAGCAGCCAACCGGGACGGATTCCCTATGGCTACACCTTC.

The gene calls are TRBV27 and TRBJ2-1, with D uncertain. Germline V gene lookup returns CDR1 MNHEY and CDR2 SMNVEV (reference sequence). Trimming pared 8 bases from V and 6 bases from J, leaving 14 bases between. The CDR3 has 13 residues. Written as DNA, the CDR3 is TGTGCCAGCGCCCCCTCAAACTCCAATGAGCAGTTCTTC. Translated, it gives CASAPSNSNEQFF.

This clonotype showed up just a few times. This chain links TRBV19 with TRBJ2-4; D unresolved. Trimming left V 1 base short and J 0 bases short, with 7 bases between. From germline, CDR1 is LNHDA and CDR2 SQIVND (reference sequence). CDR3 length: 15 amino acids. The CDR3 protein is CASSIAALAKNIQYF. DNA of the CDR3: TGTGCCAGTAGTATAGCCGCTTTAGCCAAAAACATTCAGTACTTC.

This clonotype has a count of ten or more. The rearrangement joins TRBV11-1 to TRBJ2-5; D gene unclear. Trimming took off 5 bases at V and 4 bases at J, with 5 bases between the two ends. CDR3 size: 11 residues. In germline, CDR1 is SGHAT, CDR2 FQDESV (reference sequence). The CDR3 reads CASSQRETQYF. The CDR3 nucleotides are TGTGCCAGCAGCCAAAGAGAGACCCAGTACTTC.

The gene calls are TRBV7-8 and TRBJ2-7; D not resolved. Trimming shortened V by 2 bases and J by 1 base, and 15 bases separated the two germline ends. The CDR3 covers 16 residues. Germline V gene sequence: CDR1 SGHVS, CDR2 FQNEAQ. CDR3 sequence (DNA): TGTGCCAGCAGCTTACATCGGTCAGGCCCATCCTACGAGCAGTACTTC. Its protein is CASSLHRSGPSYEQYF.

This clonotype was seen a handful of times. The rearrangement joins TRBV7-9 to TRBJ2-2; TRBD1 is a possible D gene (6 bases). This CDR3 spans 13 amino acids. V was trimmed by 11 bases and J by 4 bases, leaving 14 bases between them. CDR1 is SEHNR and CDR2 is FQNEAQ in the germline V gene (reference sequence). The DNA of the CDR3 is TGTGCCGGACGGTGGGGGCTCACCGGGGAGCTGTTTTTT. Protein product: CAGRWGLTGELFF. Combining the CDR3 with reference TRBV7-9 and TRBJ2-2 gives the whole variable domain DTGVSQNPRHKITKRGQNVTFRCDPISEHNRLYWYRQTLGQGPEFLTYFQNEAQLEKSRLLSDRFSAERPKGSFSTLEIQRTEQGDSAMYLCAGRWGLTGELFFGEGSRLTVL.

This clonotype was observed a few times. The chain combines TRBV4-3 with TRBJ2-7; 7 bases fit TRBD2. Germline V gene sequence: CDR1 LGHNA, CDR2 YSLEER. The CDR3 spans 15 residues. V shed 0 bases and J 4 bases; nucleotides not matched to a gene: 6. CDR3 in amino acids: CASSQDKRGGYEQYF. Written as DNA, the CDR3 is TGCGCCAGCAGCCAAGATAAGAGGGGAGGGTACGAGCAGTACTTC.

This clonotype was observed a handful of times. V gene TRBV12-3 or TRBV12-4 combines with J gene TRBJ2-7; D gene uncertain. CDR3 size: 13 residues. V lost 5 bases and J lost 4, with 12 bases in between. The CDR3 spells CASSPPSYYEQYF. CDR3 nucleotide sequence: TGTGCCAGCAGTCCCCCGTCATATTACGAGCAGTACTTC.

The rearrangement joins TRBV7-6 to TRBJ2-7; 10 bases line up with TRBD1. The V gene end was trimmed by 0 bases and the J gene end by 0 bases; junction bases not matched to a gene: 5. This CDR3 has 17 amino acids. Germline V lookup: CDR1 SGHVS, CDR2 FNYEAQ. The CDR3 loop reads CASSLASGQGGSYEQYF. The CDR3, as DNA: TGTGCCAGCAGCTTAGCGTCCGGACAGGGGGGCTCCTACGAGCAGTACTTC.

The chain couples TRBV27 to TRBJ2-7; D possibly corresponds to TRBD2 (7 bases). CDR3 length: 15 amino acids. Germline values: CDR1 MNHEY, CDR2 SMNVEV (reference sequence). V lost 3 bases and J 6 bases, leaving 18 bases between the germline ends. CDR3 in amino acids: CASSFGRGAPGEQYF. The CDR3 DNA reads TGTGCCAGCAGTTTTGGGAGGGGGGCGCCAGGCGAGCAGTACTTC.

This clonotype is a singleton in its sample. This sequence joins TRBV6-5 and TRBJ1-2, with a tentative D call TRBD1 (6 bases). CDR1 is MNHEY, CDR2 SVGAGI, per germline. The CDR3 consists of 11 residues. CDR3 amino acids: CATRGDYGYTF. The CDR3 coding sequence is TGTGCGACCAGGGGAGACTATGGCTACACCTTC.

In this sample, this clonotype turned up a few times. CDR3 amino acids: CATSRPGPPEQYF. CDR3 coding DNA: TGTGCCACCAGCAGACCCGGACCCCCCGAGCAGTACTTC. J is TRBJ2-7 and V is TRBV15; D not certain. Per germline, CDR1 LNHNV and CDR2 YYDKDF (reference sequence). V dropped 2 bases and J dropped 6 bases, with 11 bases sitting between them. This CDR3 has 13 amino acids. The full variable domain, completed using reference TRBV15 and TRBJ2-7, is DAMVIQNPRYQVTQFGKPVTLSCSQTLNHNVMYWYQQKSSQAPKLLFHYYDKDFNNEADTPDNFQSRRPNTSFCFLDIRSPGLGDTAMYLCATSRPGPPEQYFGPGTRLTVT.

This clonotype is a singleton in its sample. The gene calls are TRBV4-2 and TRBJ2-2; 8 bases agree with TRBD2. J was trimmed by 7 bases and V by 3 bases; bases with no gene match: 4. Germline V gene lookup returns CDR1 LGHNA and CDR2 YNFKEQ. CDR3 length: 14 amino acids. CDR3 bases: TGTGCCAGCAGCCACGGGGGGGAAGGCGGGGAGCTGTTTTTT. It codes for CASSHGGEGGELFF.

This sequence joins TRBV18 and TRBJ2-5, with 7 bases identical to TRBD2. Germline V gene lookup returns CDR1 KGHSH and CDR2 LQKENI. The J segment lost 4 bases and the V segment lost 4 bases, leaving 12 bases of the junction unmatched. The CDR3 runs 16 residues. The CDR3 reads CASSRLKGLSVETQYF. Here the CDR3 DNA reads TGTGCCAGCTCACGATTAAAGGGACTATCGGTAGAGACCCAGTACTTC.